This T cell receptor beta chain was retrieved from a study of T cell clonality in common variable immunodeficiency (dated by TCRdb to between 2015 and 2016). The full study reports these points: Fewer TCRbeta clones were shared among CVID subjects than among healthy controls (p < 0.0001). TCRbeta clonality was higher in CVID subjects than in healthy controls (t-test p = 0.018), and the increase was most characteristic of about a third of subjects. According to the authors, finding the cause of the higher clonality in CVID would require sequencing the repertoires of T cell subpopulations. Correlations between repertoire features and clinical complications were limited by patient heterogeneity within the CVID cohort. Reportedly, TCRbeta sequences from CVID had fewer deletions and N-nucleotide insertions, and highly modified clones with 13 or more V deletions were absent from CVID. Even though DNA input was the same, control samples had an average of about 80,000 unique sequences each, compared with some 32,000 in CVID samples.

For sequencing, equivalent amounts of genomic DNA were input from CVID and control samples. For every sample, a 60 bp segment covering the rearranged TCRbeta CDR3 region was amplified and then sequenced. The immunoSEQ assay, a bias-corrected multiplex PCR combined with high-throughput sequencing, was used to amplify TCRbeta. The authors processed their data as follows. Each unique nucleotide sequence was treated as a clone and annotated with V, D and J genes, copy number and frequency. Sequences were labeled productive if in frame, and non-productive if out of frame or containing stop codons. As previously described, clonality was computed from Shannon's entropy. Mean CDR3 Kyte-Doolittle hydropathy was derived from the predicted amino acid sequences of productive clones. Hierarchical clustering of scaled V gene usage was performed with the R hclust function using Manhattan distance and complete linkage. Clone sharing by CDR3 amino acid sequence was assessed by resampling 12 repertoires per group over 100 rounds. The repertoires were searched for 70 published EBV-specific and fewer than 250 published CMV-specific TCRbeta sequences. A couple of CVID samples that yielded fewer than 10,000 sequences were excluded from the analysis, so fewer than 45 CVID repertoires were retained. TCRdb provides this immuneACCESS table in a form limited to in-frame rearrangements. Some clones are lacking; in checked studies, under half of them reflect an unresolved V gene, and why the rest are absent is not known. D and trimming come from the DNA, and the V and J calls and clone size come from that table. The sample has fewer than 70,000 clones on record, with no singletons. About 1.5% of the sample goes to the ten largest clones.

This clone was observed at least ten times. The antigen it recognizes is unknown. From the germline J gene comes the end of the CDR3, since the read stops 3 residues before it. Most CVID patients and most healthy controls were of Caucasian heritage. From each donor, roughly 4.5 to 8.5 ml of heparinized peripheral whole blood was collected. Genomic DNA from adults with common variable immune deficiency (CVID) and from healthy adult controls was used for sequencing of TCRbeta CDR3 repertoires. There were some 22 healthy adult volunteers in the control group (12 female and 10 or so male), ranging in age from roughly 20 to 70 years, with a mean age of roughly 35. Diluted blood was density-centrifuged over Hypaque 1077 or Ficoll-Paque to isolate peripheral blood mononuclear cells. Unsorted mononuclear cells served as the source of genomic DNA, which was extracted either by Qiagen column purification or by a centrifugation-based method.

Trimming takes 6 bases off V and 9 bases off J; junction bases not matched to a gene: 11. The CDR3 has 15 amino acids, counting the end cysteine and phenylalanine. Only the CDR3 bases that were read are kept: 36 of them, in frame from base 1. The germline V gene sets CDR1 to SNHLY and CDR2 to FYNNEI. This sequence originates from a person aged 18 to 75 in good health. The sequencing sample was made of peripheral blood mononuclear cells. This sequence uses TRBV2 and TRBJ2-1; TRBD2 lines up with 10 middle nucleotides. The CDR3 region reads CASSPVAGGGGEQFF. CDR3 DNA (partial): TGTGCCAGCAGCCCGGTAGCGGGAGGAGGTGGTGAG.